This T cell receptor beta chain is from a study of T cell responses to AZD1222 COVID-19 vaccine. Findings and caveats of the study: Clonal diversity was possibly underestimated; the donors were predominantly white British and more often female. Following two doses of AZD1222, Spike-specific TCR breadth and depth rose.

TCRdb keeps only in-frame clones here, not all; method: immunoSEQ multiplex PCR. Of 95,000 to 100,000 clones in the sample, about 90% were seen once. A remark on this clone: As yet, its antigen is unknown.

The trim removed 4 bases at V and 2 bases at J, leaving 8 bases unmatched. This CDR3 has 14 residues. Germline CDR1 GTSNPN, CDR2 SVGIG (reference sequence). The TCR originated in an adult in good health. The chain joins TRBV30 to TRBJ2-7; 7 nucleotides agree with TRBD2. The sequencing here drew on peripheral blood, taken on day 0 of AZD1222 vaccination. The CDR3 region has the DNA TGTGCCTGGACGACGGGAGGTTCTGCCTACGAGCAGTACTTC. Translated, it gives CAWTTGGSAYEQYF.